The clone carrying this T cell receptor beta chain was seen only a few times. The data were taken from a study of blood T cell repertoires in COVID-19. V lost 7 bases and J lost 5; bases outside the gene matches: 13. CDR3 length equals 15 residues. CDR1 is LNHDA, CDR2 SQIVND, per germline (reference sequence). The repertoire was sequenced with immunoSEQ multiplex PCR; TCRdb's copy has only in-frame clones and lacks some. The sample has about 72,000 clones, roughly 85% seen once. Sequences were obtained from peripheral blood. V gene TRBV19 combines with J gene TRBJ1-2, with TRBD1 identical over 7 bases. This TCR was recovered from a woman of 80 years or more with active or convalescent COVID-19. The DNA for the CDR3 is TGTGCCAGTATGAGGGCCGGGACAGATGGTTATGGCTACACCTTC. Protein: CASMRAGTDGYGYTF.